The rows below give T cell receptor beta chains drawn from one sample of a study of T cells in Graves' hyperthyroidism and ophthalmopathy. TCRdb analysed the multiplex PCR reads with MiXCR anew, one entry per CDR3 protein. The sample has 500,000 to 800,000 distinct CDR3 sequences; 14% are singletons. Sequenced: blood. The receptors here all came from a woman between 45 and 60 years old with Graves' ophthalmopathy. Each CDR3 is given with its conserved first and last residue. A D gene is named only where the DNA matches it firmly. Clone size is shown for a subset of rows, as once, few, many or a class of expanded clone.

v_gene,d_gene,j_gene,abundance,CDR3aa,CDR3nt
TRBV7-9,TRBD2,TRBJ2-1,many,CASSERELQYNEQFF,TGTGCCAGCAGCGAGCGGGAGTTGCAGTACAATGAGCAGTTCTTC
TRBV19,-,TRBJ2-3,few,CASSILRQGGGGTDTQYF,TGTGCCAGTAGTATTTTACGACAGGGAGGAGGAGGTACAGATACGCAGTATTTT
TRBV13,TRBD1,TRBJ1-2,-,CASSFRDRGAYGYTF,TGTGCCAGCAGCTTTCGGGACAGGGGTGCCTATGGCTACACCTTC
TRBV20-1,TRBD2,TRBJ2-3,many,CSAAQTSGSTDTQYF,TGCAGTGCTGCCCAGACTAGCGGGAGCACAGATACGCAGTATTTT
TRBV18,-,TRBJ1-2,-,CASSPGPITRNYGYTF,TGTGCCAGCTCACCAGGGCCAATCACTAGGAACTATGGCTACACCTTC
TRBV11-2,-,TRBJ1-3,many,CASSFRRTGSGNTIYF,TGTGCCAGCAGCTTCCGACGAACGGGCTCTGGAAACACCATATATTTT
TRBV4-1,TRBD1,TRBJ2-5,few,CASSQDTVVDREYF,TGCGCCAGCAGCCAAGATACCGTAGTTGACAGGGAGTACTTC
TRBV28,TRBD1,TRBJ2-3,many,CATWDRETSTDTQYF,TGTGCCACCTGGGACAGAGAAACTAGCACAGATACGCAGTATTTT
TRBV20-1,-,TRBJ1-1,-,CSARAMGDTEAFF,TGCAGTGCTAGAGCTATGGGGGACACTGAAGCTTTCTTT
TRBV4-1,-,TRBJ1-2,few,CASSQDVRPANYGYTF,TGCGCCAGCAGCCAAGACGTTCGGCCCGCTAACTATGGCTACACCTTC
TRBV7-2,TRBD1,TRBJ2-1,many,CASSGQGYNEQFF,TGTGCCAGCAGCGGACAGGGCTACAATGAGCAGTTCTTC